The 14 T cell receptor beta chains below come from one sample, sequenced in a study of T cell repertoires in cytomegalovirus infection. TCRdb re-analysed the reads in MiXCR, keeping a single row per CDR3 protein. The sample includes fewer than 300,000 distinct CDR3 sequences, about a quarter of them seen just once. Sequences were obtained from PBMCs. The receptors come from a human donor in good health (CMV status not recorded). Some clones in this sample may be carry-over from other donors' samples.

This clonotype was detected a few times. The CDR3 protein is CASSLGAGSVGEQYF. Here the CDR3 DNA reads TGTGCCAGCAGCTTGGGGGCCGGGAGTGTTGGCGAGCAGTACTTC. The chain carries TRBV11-3 and TRBJ2-7; D possibly uses TRBD1 or TRBD2 (6 bases each). CDR1 is SGHNT and CDR2 is YENEEA in the germline V gene. The CDR3 is made up of 15 amino acids. V lost 3 bases, J lost 6 bases, and 18 bases lay in between.

This clonotype was observed many times. This sequence joins TRBV7-2 and TRBJ2-5; possible D gene TRBD1, 5 bases. Trimming pared 2 bases from V and 0 bases from J, leaving 10 bases between. The CDR3 runs 15 residues. Per the germline V gene, CDR1 is SGHTA and CDR2 is FQGNSA. The CDR3 nucleotides are TGTGCCAGCAGCTTAAGGGTAGGGGACCAAGAGACCCAGTACTTC. Protein sequence: CASSLRVGDQETQYF.

The chain carries TRBV28 and TRBJ1-5; 12 bases fit TRBD1. The CDR3 sequence is 16 residues long. Germline V gene lookup returns CDR1 MDHEN and CDR2 SYDVKM. The ends lost 6 bases at V and 5 bases at J; junction bases unmatched: 8. CDR3 sequence reads: CASSLWGQGADQPQHF. The CDR3 region has the DNA TGTGCCAGCAGCCTGTGGGGACAGGGGGCGGATCAGCCCCAGCATTTT.

This clonotype was counted ten times or more. This chain uses TRBV7-2 with TRBJ2-7; D not resolved. Deletions cut 1 base from V and 3 bases from J, with 7 bases between. This CDR3 is built from 13 residues. The germline gives CDR1 SGHTA, CDR2 FQGNSA. In nucleotides, the CDR3 is TGTGCCAGCAGCTTAGGAAGTAACTACGAGCAGTACTTC. It encodes CASSLGSNYEQYF.

This clonotype occurred a few times. The chain joins TRBV27 to TRBJ2-7; D ambiguous. The germline gives CDR1 MNHEY, CDR2 SMNVEV (reference sequence). The CDR3 has 13 amino acids. V was shortened by 9 bases and J by 6 bases, with 18 bases between the two germline ends. CDR3 nucleotides: TGTGCCAGTTTTGGCCGGCTGGGGTTCGAGCAGTACTTC. This encodes CASFGRLGFEQYF.

The table lists this clonotype with many counts. The chain couples TRBV7-2 to TRBJ2-5; D unresolved. The CDR3 contains 12 residues. Trimming shortened V by 3 bases and J by 7 bases, and 9 bases separated the two germline ends. CDR1 and CDR2 (germline): SGHTA, FQGNSA. The CDR3 sequence: CASSLGMTTQYF. Written as DNA, the CDR3 is TGTGCCAGCAGCTTGGGGATGACGACCCAGTACTTC.

This clonotype has more than one count but fewer than ten. V and J are TRBV29-1 and TRBJ2-5; D not certain. V was trimmed by 6 bases and J by 1 base, leaving 12 bases between them. Germline CDR1 and CDR2: SQVTM and ANQGSEA. The CDR3 totals 13 residues. The CDR3 protein is CSVEQNSQETQYF. The CDR3 bases are TGCAGCGTGGAACAAAATTCCCAAGAGACCCAGTACTTC.

The chain employs TRBV15 and TRBJ2-7; 10 bases align to TRBD1. The CDR3 sequence is 16 residues long. V lost 0 bases and J lost 5; bases outside the gene matches: 7. Germline CDR1 and CDR2: LNHNV and YYDKDF (reference sequence). CDR3 DNA: TGTGCCACCAGCAGAGAGGTGGGACAGGGGCTCCACGAGCAGTACTTC. Translating gives CATSREVGQGLHEQYF. The full variable domain, with the rest looked up from reference TRBV15 and TRBJ2-7, is DAMVIQNPRYQVTQFGKPVTLSCSQTLNHNVMYWYQQKSSQAPKLLFHYYDKDFNNEADTPDNFQSRRPNTSFCFLDIRSPGLGDTAMYLCATSREVGQGLHEQYFGPGTRLTVT.

In its sample, this clonotype was seen a few times. CDR3 region: CSARDPIGGADTQYF. CDR3 DNA sequence: TGCAGTGCTAGAGACCCAATTGGAGGGGCAGATACGCAGTATTTT. The chain carries TRBV20-1 and TRBJ2-3; D perhaps matches TRBD2 (6 bases). In germline, CDR1 is DFQATT, CDR2 SNEGSKA (reference sequence). The CDR3 is made up of 15 amino acids. V was shortened by 0 bases and J by 4 bases, with 14 bases between the two germline ends.

This clonotype occurred a few times. The J gene is TRBJ2-5, the V gene TRBV20-1; D is unclear. Germline V gene lookup returns CDR1 DFQATT and CDR2 SNEGSKA (reference sequence). Between the trimmed V and J ends, which lost 5 bases and 4 bases, there was a span of 5 bases. The CDR3 is 10 amino acids. CDR3 bases: TGCAGTGCTCTGTTAGAGACCCAGTACTTC. This encodes CSALLETQYF.

There are a few counts of this clonotype. The chain links TRBV7-2 to TRBJ2-5; a possible D gene is TRBD2 (5 bases). Germline CDR1 SGHTA, CDR2 FQGNSA. The V gene lost 1 base and the J gene lost 8 bases, with 17 bases spanning the gap. The CDR3 has 15 residues. The CDR3 DNA sequence: TGTGCCAGCAGCTTAGAAACGGGATCCTTAGATACCCAGTACTTC. It yields the protein CASSLETGSLDTQYF. Drawing the rest from reference TRBV7-2 and TRBJ2-5, the complete variable domain is GAGVSQSPSNKVTEKGKDVELRCDPISGHTALYWYRQSLGQGLEFLIYFQGNSAPDKSGLPSDRFSAERTGGSVSTLTIQRTQQEDSAVYLCASSLETGSLDTQYFGPGTRLLVL.

The chain has TRBV29-1 and TRBJ1-2; 9 bases line up with TRBD1. V lost 7 bases to trimming and J lost 4 bases; unmatched junction nucleotides: 7. The CDR3 consists of 13 residues. Germline V gives CDR1 SQVTM, CDR2 ANQGSEA. The DNA of the CDR3 is TGCAGCGCCCCGGGACAGGGCCCCTATGGCTACACCTTC. Amino acids: CSAPGQGPYGYTF.

V is TRBV30 and J is TRBJ1-2; 11 positions agree with TRBD1. After removal of 2 bases from V and 6 bases from J, the junction contained 5 bases not matched to a gene. CDR1 is GTSNPN and CDR2 is SVGIG in the germline V gene (reference sequence). The CDR3 totals 14 residues. For the CDR3, the DNA is TGTGCCTGGAGTACCGGGACAGGGGGGCATGGCTACACCTTC. Its protein is CAWSTGTGGHGYTF.

There are a few counts of this clonotype. The rearrangement joins TRBV7-9 to TRBJ2-6; TRBD1 or TRBD2 may be the D gene (5 bases each). This CDR3 has 16 residues. Trimming cost V 4 bases and J 1 base, with 11 bases left between them. Germline V gene lookup returns CDR1 SEHNR and CDR2 FQNEAQ (reference sequence). CDR3 DNA: TGTGCCAGCAGCTCCGGGACGTTTTCTGGGGCCAACGTCCTGACTTTC. This gives the protein CASSSGTFSGANVLTF.